A selection of T cell receptor beta chains follows, all from one sample in a study of blood T cell repertoires in COVID-19. Generated by immunoSEQ multiplex PCR, the TCRdb table keeps only in-frame clones and is missing some. Of 200,000 to 250,000 clones in the sample, approximately 88% are singletons; the top ten hold approximately 2.4%. The material sequenced was PBMCs or T cells enriched from blood (not recorded which). These TCRs come from a woman in her thirties with acute COVID-19. The CDR3 runs from the conserved cysteine through the conserved F or W. The D gene is left open where the match is weak. Size is stated for part of the rows, as once, few or many counts, or as a class when the clone is expanded.

abundance: -; d_gene: -; j_gene: TRBJ2-7; v_gene: TRBV10-1; CDR3nt: TGCGCCAGCAGTGAAGGGGGAGAGCAGTACTTC; CDR3aa: CASSEGGEQYF
abundance: -; d_gene: -; j_gene: TRBJ1-2; v_gene: TRBV5-4; CDR3nt: TGTGCCAGCAGGGAGCGGAGCAGCTATGGCTACACCTTC; CDR3aa: CASRERSSYGYTF
abundance: -; d_gene: TRBD1; j_gene: TRBJ2-1; v_gene: TRBV5-1; CDR3nt: TGCGCCAGCAGCTTGGGGACAGGGGGATCCAATGAGCAGTTCTTC; CDR3aa: CASSLGTGGSNEQFF
abundance: -; d_gene: -; j_gene: TRBJ2-1; v_gene: TRBV30; CDR3nt: TGTGCCTGGAGTGTACTTGGTCGTCTCTCCTACAATGAGCAGTTCTTC; CDR3aa: CAWSVLGRLSYNEQFF
abundance: -; d_gene: -; j_gene: TRBJ1-1; v_gene: TRBV5-6; CDR3nt: TGTGCCAGCAGCTTGGTCGGGCCAGGGAAAGCTTTCTTT; CDR3aa: CASSLVGPGKAFF
abundance: -; d_gene: TRBD1; j_gene: TRBJ1-2; v_gene: TRBV18; CDR3nt: TGTGCCAGCTCCAACCTGAGACAGGGAGCCTATGGCTACACCTTC; CDR3aa: CASSNLRQGAYGYTF
abundance: -; d_gene: -; j_gene: TRBJ2-3; v_gene: TRBV13; CDR3nt: TGTGCCAGCAGCCCCATCGGGACATACACAGATACGCAGTATTTT; CDR3aa: CASSPIGTYTDTQYF
abundance: -; d_gene: -; j_gene: TRBJ2-1; v_gene: TRBV24-1; CDR3nt: TGTGCCACCAGTGATTCCTTTTCTTACAATGAGCAGTTCTTC; CDR3aa: CATSDSFSYNEQFF
abundance: once; d_gene: -; j_gene: TRBJ1-6; v_gene: TRBV6-5; CDR3nt: TGTGCCAGCAGTTACTCGATAGTTCGAGATAATTCACCCCTCCACTTT; CDR3aa: CASSYSIVRDNSPLHF
abundance: -; d_gene: -; j_gene: TRBJ1-1; v_gene: TRBV7-2; CDR3nt: TGTGCCAGCAGCTTAAGTTCAGGGAACACTGAAGCTTTCTTT; CDR3aa: CASSLSSGNTEAFF
abundance: -; d_gene: -; j_gene: TRBJ1-1; v_gene: TRBV13; CDR3nt: TGTGCCAGCAGCGCACAAAACACTGAAGCTTTCTTT; CDR3aa: CASSAQNTEAFF
abundance: -; d_gene: -; j_gene: TRBJ2-5; v_gene: TRBV4-3; CDR3nt: TGCGCCAGCAGCCAAGTCCTTTTCGGGGAGGAGACCCAGTACTTC; CDR3aa: CASSQVLFGEETQYF
abundance: -; d_gene: -; j_gene: TRBJ2-6; v_gene: TRBV19; CDR3nt: TGTGCCAGTACCCCGGGACAATCAGTCTCTGGGGCCAACGTCCTGACTTTC; CDR3aa: CASTPGQSVSGANVLTF